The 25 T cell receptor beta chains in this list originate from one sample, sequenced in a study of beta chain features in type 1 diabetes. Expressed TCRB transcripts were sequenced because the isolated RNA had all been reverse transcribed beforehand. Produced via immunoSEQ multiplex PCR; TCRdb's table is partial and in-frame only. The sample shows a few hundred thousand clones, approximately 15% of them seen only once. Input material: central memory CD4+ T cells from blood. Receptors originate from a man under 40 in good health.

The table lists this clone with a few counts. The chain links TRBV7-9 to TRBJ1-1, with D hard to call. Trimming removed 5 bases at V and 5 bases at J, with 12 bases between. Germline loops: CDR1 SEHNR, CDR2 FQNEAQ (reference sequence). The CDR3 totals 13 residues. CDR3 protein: CASSANWRTEAFF. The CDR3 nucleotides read TGTGCCAGCAGCGCAAATTGGAGGACTGAAGCTTTCTTT.

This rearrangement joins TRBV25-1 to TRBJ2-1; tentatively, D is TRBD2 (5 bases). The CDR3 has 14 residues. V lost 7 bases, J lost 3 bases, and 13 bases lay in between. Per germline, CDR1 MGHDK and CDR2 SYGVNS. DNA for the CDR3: TGTGCCAGCACCGGCCAGCGGAACTACAATGAGCAGTTCTTC. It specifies CASTGQRNYNEQFF.

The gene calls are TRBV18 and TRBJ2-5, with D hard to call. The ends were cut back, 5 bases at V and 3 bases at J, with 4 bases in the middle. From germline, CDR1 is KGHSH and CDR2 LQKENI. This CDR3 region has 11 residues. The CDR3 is CASSSKETQYF. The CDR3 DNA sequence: TGTGCCAGCTCATCCAAAGAGACCCAGTACTTC.

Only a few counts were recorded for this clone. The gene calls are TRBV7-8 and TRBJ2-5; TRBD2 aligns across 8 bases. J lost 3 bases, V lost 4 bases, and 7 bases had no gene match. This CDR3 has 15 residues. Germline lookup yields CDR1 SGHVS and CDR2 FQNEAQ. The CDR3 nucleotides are TGTGCCAGCAGCTCGGGACTAGTCATAGAAGAGACCCAGTACTTC. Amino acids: CASSSGLVIEETQYF.

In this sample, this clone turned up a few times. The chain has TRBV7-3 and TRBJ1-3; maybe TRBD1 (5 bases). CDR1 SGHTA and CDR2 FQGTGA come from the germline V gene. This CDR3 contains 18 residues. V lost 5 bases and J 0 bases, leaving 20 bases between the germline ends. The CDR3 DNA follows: TGTGCCAGCAGCCCCCCCTGGACACCTTACCGCTCTGGAAACACCATATATTTT. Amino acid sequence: CASSPPWTPYRSGNTIYF.

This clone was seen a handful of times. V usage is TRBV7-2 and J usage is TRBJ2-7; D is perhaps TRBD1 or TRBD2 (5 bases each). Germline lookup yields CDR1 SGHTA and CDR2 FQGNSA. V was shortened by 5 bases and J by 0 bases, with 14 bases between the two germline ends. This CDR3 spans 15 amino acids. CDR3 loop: CASSRGRPSSYEQYF. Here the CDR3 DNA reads TGTGCCAGCAGCCGGGGCCGGCCGAGCTCCTACGAGCAGTACTTC.

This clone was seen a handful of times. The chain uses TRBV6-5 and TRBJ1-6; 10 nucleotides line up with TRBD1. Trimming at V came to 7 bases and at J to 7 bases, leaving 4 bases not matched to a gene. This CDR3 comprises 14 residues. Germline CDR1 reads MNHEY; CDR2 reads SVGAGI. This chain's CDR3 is CASMGGQGNSPLHF. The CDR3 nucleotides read TGTGCCAGCATGGGGGGACAGGGGAATTCACCCCTCCACTTT.

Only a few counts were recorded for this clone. CDR3 region: CASSSDRGVSQPQHF. The CDR3 DNA is TGTGCCAGCAGCTCGGACAGGGGCGTAAGTCAGCCCCAGCATTTT. The gene calls are TRBV7-8 and TRBJ1-5, with TRBD1 matching 9 bases. CDR1 is SGHVS and CDR2 is FQNEAQ in the germline V gene. The length of the CDR3 is 15 residues. The V segment lost 4 bases and the J segment 6 bases; nucleotides outside the gene matches: 7. Looking up the rest from reference TRBV7-8 and TRBJ1-5 gives the full variable domain: GAGVSQSPRYKVAKRGQDVALRCDPISGHVSLFWYQQALGQGPEFLTYFQNEAQLDKSGLPSDRFFAERPEGSVSTLKIQRTQQEDSAVYLCASSSDRGVSQPQHFGDGTRLSIL.

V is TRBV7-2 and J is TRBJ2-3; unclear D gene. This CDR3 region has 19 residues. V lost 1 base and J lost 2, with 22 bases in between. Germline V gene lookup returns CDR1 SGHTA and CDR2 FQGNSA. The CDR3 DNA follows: TGTGCCAGCAGCTTAGTTTATTCTAACCTTGCAAGCCTCACAGATACGCAGTATTTT. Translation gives CASSLVYSNLASLTDTQYF.

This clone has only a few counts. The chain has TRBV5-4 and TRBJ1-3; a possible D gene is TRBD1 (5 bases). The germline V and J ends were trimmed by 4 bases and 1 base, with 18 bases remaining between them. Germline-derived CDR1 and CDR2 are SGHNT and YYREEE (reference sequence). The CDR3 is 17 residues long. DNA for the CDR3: TGTGCCAGCAGCCAAGATGGGGCTCCGGGGTCTGGAAACACCATATATTTT. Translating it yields CASSQDGAPGSGNTIYF.

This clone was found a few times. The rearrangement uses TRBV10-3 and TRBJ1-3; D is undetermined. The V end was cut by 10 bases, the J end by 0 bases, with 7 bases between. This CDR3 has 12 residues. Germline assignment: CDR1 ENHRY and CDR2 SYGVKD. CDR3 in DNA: TGTGCCACCAAGGCCTCTGGAAACACCATATATTTT. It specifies CATKASGNTIYF.

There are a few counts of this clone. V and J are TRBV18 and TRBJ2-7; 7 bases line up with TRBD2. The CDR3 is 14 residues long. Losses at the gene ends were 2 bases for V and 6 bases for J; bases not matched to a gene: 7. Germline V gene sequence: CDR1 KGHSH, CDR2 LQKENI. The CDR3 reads CASSPNGGRAEQYF. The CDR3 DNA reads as TGTGCCAGCTCACCAAATGGGGGGAGGGCCGAGCAGTACTTC.

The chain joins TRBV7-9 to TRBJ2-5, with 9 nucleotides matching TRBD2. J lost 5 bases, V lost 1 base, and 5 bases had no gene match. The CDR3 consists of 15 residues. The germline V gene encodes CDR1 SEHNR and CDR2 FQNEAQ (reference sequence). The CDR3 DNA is TGTGCCAGCAGCTTAGTAGCGGGGGAGTGGGAGACCCAGTACTTC. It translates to CASSLVAGEWETQYF.

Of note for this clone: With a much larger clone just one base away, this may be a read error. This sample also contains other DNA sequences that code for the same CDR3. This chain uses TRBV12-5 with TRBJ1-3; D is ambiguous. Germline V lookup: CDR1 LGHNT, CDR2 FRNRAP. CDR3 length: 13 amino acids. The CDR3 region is CASGWNSGNTIYF. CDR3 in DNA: TGCGCTAGTGGTTGGAACTCTGGAAACACCATATATTTT.

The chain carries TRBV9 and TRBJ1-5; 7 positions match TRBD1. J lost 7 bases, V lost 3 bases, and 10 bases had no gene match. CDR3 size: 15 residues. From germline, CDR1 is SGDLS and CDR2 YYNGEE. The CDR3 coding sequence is TGTGCCAGCAGCGCCGGAGGGGGCTTAGGACAGCCCCAGCATTTT. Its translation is CASSAGGGLGQPQHF. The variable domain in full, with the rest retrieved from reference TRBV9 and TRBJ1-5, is DSGVTQTPKHLITATGQRVTLRCSPRSGDLSVYWYQQSLDQGLQFLIQYYNGEERAKGNILERFSAQQFPDLHSELNLSSLELGDSALYFCASSAGGGLGQPQHFGDGTRLSIL.

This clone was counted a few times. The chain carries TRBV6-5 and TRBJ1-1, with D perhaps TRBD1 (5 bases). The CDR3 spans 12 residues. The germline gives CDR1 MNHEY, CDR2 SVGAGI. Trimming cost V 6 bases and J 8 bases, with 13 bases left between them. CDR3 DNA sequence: TGTGCCAGCAGCCGGGCCTCAGGGGAAGCTTTCTTT. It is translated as CASSRASGEAFF.

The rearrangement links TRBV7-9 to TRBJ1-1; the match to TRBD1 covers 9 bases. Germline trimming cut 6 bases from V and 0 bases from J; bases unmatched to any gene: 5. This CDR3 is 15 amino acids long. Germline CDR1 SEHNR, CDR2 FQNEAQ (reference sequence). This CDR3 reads CASRPGQGMNTEAFF. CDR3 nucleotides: TGTGCCAGCAGGCCGGGACAGGGAATGAACACTGAAGCTTTCTTT.

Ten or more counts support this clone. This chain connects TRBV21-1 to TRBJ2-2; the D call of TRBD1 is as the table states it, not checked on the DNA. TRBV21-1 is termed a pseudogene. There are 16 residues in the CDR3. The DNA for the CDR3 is TGTGCCAGCAGCAAACTTAAGGGGCCGGGCACCGGGGAGCTGTTTTTT. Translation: CASSKLKGPGTGELFF.

CDR3 in DNA: TGTGCCAGCAGCTTAGATCGGGGCACCGGGGAGCTGTTTTTT. Encoded protein: CASSLDRGTGELFF. V usage is TRBV11-3 and J usage is TRBJ2-2, with a weak D call TRBD2 (5 bases). The CDR3 has 14 amino acids. CDR1 is SGHNT, CDR2 YENEEA, per germline. V was trimmed by 0 bases and J by 4 bases, leaving 6 bases between them.

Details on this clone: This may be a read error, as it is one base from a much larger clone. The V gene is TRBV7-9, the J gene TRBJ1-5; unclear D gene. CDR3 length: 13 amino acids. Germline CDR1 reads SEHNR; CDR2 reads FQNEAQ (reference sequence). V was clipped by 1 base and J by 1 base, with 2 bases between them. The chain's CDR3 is CASSLVSNQPQHF. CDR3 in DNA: TGTGCCAGCAGCTTAGTGAGCAATCAGCCCCAGCATTTT.

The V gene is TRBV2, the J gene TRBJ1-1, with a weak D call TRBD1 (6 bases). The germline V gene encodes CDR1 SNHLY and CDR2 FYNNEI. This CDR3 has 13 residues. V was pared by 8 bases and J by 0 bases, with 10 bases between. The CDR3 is CASAGQMNTEAFF. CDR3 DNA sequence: TGTGCCAGCGCGGGACAAATGAACACTGAAGCTTTCTTT.

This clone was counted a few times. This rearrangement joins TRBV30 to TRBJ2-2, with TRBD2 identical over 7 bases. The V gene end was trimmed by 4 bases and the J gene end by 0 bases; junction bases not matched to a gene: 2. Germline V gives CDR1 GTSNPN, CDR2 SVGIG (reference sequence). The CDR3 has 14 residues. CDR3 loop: CAWIRGANTGELFF. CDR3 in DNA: TGTGCCTGGATTCGGGGGGCGAACACCGGGGAGCTGTTTTTT.

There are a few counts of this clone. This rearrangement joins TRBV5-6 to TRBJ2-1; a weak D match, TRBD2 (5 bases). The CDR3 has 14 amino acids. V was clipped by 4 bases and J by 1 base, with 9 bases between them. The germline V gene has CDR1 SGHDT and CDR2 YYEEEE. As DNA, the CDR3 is TGTGCCAGCAGCCCGGGGATTTCCTACAATGAGCAGTTCTTC. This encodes CASSPGISYNEQFF.

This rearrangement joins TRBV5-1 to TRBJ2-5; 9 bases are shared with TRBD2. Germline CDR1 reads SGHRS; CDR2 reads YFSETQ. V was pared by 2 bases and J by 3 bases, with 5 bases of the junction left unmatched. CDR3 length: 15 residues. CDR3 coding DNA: TGCGCCAGCAGCTTCGGCGGGAGGGCCAAAGAGACCCAGTACTTC. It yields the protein CASSFGGRAKETQYF.

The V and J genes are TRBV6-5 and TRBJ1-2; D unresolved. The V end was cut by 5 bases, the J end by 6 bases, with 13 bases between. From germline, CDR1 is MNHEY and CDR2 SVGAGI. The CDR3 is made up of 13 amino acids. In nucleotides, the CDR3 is TGTGCCAGCAGTGAAAACCAACGGAATGGCTACACCTTC. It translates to CASSENQRNGYTF.